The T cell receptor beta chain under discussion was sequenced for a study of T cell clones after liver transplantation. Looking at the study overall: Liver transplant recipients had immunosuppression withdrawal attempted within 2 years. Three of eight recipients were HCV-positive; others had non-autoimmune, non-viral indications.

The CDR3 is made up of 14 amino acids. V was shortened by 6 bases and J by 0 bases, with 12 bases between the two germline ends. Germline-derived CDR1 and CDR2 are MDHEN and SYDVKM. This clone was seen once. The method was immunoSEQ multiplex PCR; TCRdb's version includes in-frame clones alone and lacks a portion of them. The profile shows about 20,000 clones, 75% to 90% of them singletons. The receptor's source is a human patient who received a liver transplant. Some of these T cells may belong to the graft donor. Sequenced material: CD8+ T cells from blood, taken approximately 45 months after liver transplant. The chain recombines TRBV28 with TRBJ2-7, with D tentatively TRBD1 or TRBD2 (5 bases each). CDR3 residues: CASSGRESSYEQYF. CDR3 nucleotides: TGTGCCAGCAGCGGCAGGGAGAGCTCCTACGAGCAGTACTTC.